This T cell receptor (beta chain) was documented in a study of blood T cells in healthy people across ages. Study outcomes and limitations: Comparison with aged donors showed that long-lived donors had more naive CD4+ cells and higher diversity. Not knowing donor CMV status may have confounded expanded clonotype changes.

Of note for this clonotype: Its antigen remains unidentified.

Through a sample-barcoded 5' primer and a J-beta primer mix, a second PCR was run for roughly 6 to 12 cycles. TCRdb re-analysed the 5' RACE reads in MiXCR, keeping a single row per CDR3 protein. Counted here are 1.2 million to 1.5 million distinct CDR3 sequences, approximately 38% occurring once; the ten biggest clones make up roughly 8.2%. The CDR3 loop spans 15 amino acids. CDR1 is ENHRY, CDR2 SYGVKD, per germline. The V and J ends lost 6 bases and 6 bases, in that order; junction bases with no gene match: 9. The rearrangement uses TRBV10-3 and TRBJ2-3, with 10 bases aligning to TRBD1. The specimen was blood. The TCR comes from a woman aged 18-30 years in good health. CDR3 nucleotides: TGTGCCATCAGAGACGACAGGGGGCATGGGGATACGCAGTATTTT. Amino acids: CAIRDDRGHGDTQYF.